The clone carrying this T cell receptor (beta chain) was picked up one time. The record originates from a study of blood T cell repertoires in COVID-19. TCRdb's copy holds only in-frame clones and misses some; the assay was immunoSEQ multiplex PCR. The table lists around 280,000 clones, around nine tenths of them singletons. The CDR3 has 16 residues. Germline V gene lookup returns CDR1 LGHNA and CDR2 YNFKEQ. Trimming pared 0 bases from V and 2 bases from J, leaving 14 bases between. The rearrangement links TRBV4-2 to TRBJ2-7, with D maybe TRBD1 (5 bases). The sequenced sample consisted of peripheral blood. This TCR derives from a woman aged 25 to 39 with COVID-19, enrolled during active disease. The CDR3 reads CASSQEKQGRPYEQYF. Written as DNA, the CDR3 is TGTGCCAGCAGCCAAGAGAAGCAGGGTCGACCCTACGAGCAGTACTTC.